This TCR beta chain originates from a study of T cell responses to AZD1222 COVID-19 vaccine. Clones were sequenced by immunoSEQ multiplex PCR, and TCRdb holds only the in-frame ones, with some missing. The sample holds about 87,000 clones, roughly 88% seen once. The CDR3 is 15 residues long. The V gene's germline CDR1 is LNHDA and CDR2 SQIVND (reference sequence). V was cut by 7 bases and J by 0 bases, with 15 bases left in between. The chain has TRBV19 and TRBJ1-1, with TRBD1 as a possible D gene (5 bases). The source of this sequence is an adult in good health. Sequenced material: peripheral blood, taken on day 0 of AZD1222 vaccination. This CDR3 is CASNQGDFMNTEAFF. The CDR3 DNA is TGTGCCAGTAACCAGGGAGACTTTATGAACACTGAAGCTTTCTTT.